Listed below are T cell receptor beta chains from one sample, sequenced in a study of PD-L1 blockade in urothelial cancer. The repertoire was sequenced with immunoSEQ multiplex PCR; TCRdb's copy has only in-frame clones and lacks some. The data show some 80,000 clones, around 90% seen once. The material was PBMCs, obtained around atezolizumab (anti-PD-L1) treatment. Source of these receptors: a woman in her sixties or seventies with urothelial cancer. Both conserved end residues are part of each CDR3. Each record gives: clone size, D gene, CDR3 length, V gene, J gene, CDR3 protein, CDR3 DNA. A D gene is named only where the DNA matches it firmly. Not every row has a clone size; where given, it reads once, few, many or a size class.

clone size: few
D gene: .
CDR3 length: 17
V gene: TRBV7-8
J gene: TRBJ2-5
CDR3 protein: CASSLALAFINQETQYF
CDR3 DNA: TGTGCCAGCAGCTTAGCGCTAGCGTTCATCAATCAAGAGACCCAGTACTTC

clone size: .
D gene: .
CDR3 length: 13
V gene: TRBV11-1
J gene: TRBJ2-4
CDR3 protein: CASSLEAEGIQYF
CDR3 DNA: TGTGCCAGCAGCTTAGAAGCGGAGGGCATTCAGTACTTC

clone size: .
D gene: TRBD1
CDR3 length: 15
V gene: TRBV6-1
J gene: TRBJ2-5
CDR3 protein: CASSGETGRQETQYF
CDR3 DNA: TGTGCCAGCAGTGGAGAGACAGGGCGCCAAGAGACCCAGTACTTC

clone size: .
D gene: TRBD2
CDR3 length: 16
V gene: TRBV6-5
J gene: TRBJ2-5
CDR3 protein: CASSYSTSGGQETQYF
CDR3 DNA: TGTGCCAGCAGTTACTCGACTAGCGGGGGCCAAGAGACCCAGTACTTC

clone size: .
D gene: .
CDR3 length: 15
V gene: TRBV28
J gene: TRBJ1-4
CDR3 protein: CASRPPGAQNEKLFF
CDR3 DNA: TGTGCCAGCAGGCCCCCAGGGGCTCAGAATGAAAAACTGTTTTTT

clone size: .
D gene: .
CDR3 length: 16
V gene: TRBV28
J gene: TRBJ1-4
CDR3 protein: CASSFYRGHHNEKLFF
CDR3 DNA: TGTGCCAGCAGTTTTTATCGGGGACATCATAATGAAAAACTGTTTTTT

clone size: once
D gene: .
CDR3 length: 13
V gene: TRBV7-8
J gene: TRBJ1-1
CDR3 protein: CASSLARNTEAFF
CDR3 DNA: TGTGCCAGCAGCTTAGCCCGGAACACTGAAGCTTTCTTT

clone size: .
D gene: TRBD1
CDR3 length: 16
V gene: TRBV5-1
J gene: TRBJ1-2
CDR3 protein: CASSFGSTGQGYGYTF
CDR3 DNA: TGCGCCAGCAGCTTTGGCTCTACGGGACAGGGGTATGGCTACACCTTC

clone size: .
D gene: TRBD1
CDR3 length: 17
V gene: TRBV4-1
J gene: TRBJ2-5
CDR3 protein: CASSQDRGTAEQETQYF
CDR3 DNA: TGCGCCAGCAGCCAAGATCGAGGGACAGCAGAACAAGAGACCCAGTACTTC

clone size: .
D gene: TRBD2
CDR3 length: 17
V gene: TRBV10-3
J gene: TRBJ2-1
CDR3 protein: CAISTGTSYYGINEQFF
CDR3 DNA: TGTGCCATCAGTACCGGGACTAGCTATTACGGGATCAATGAGCAGTTCTTC

clone size: .
D gene: .
CDR3 length: 14
V gene: TRBV6-5
J gene: TRBJ2-7
CDR3 protein: CASSYSGTLYEQYF
CDR3 DNA: TGTGCCAGCAGTTACTCAGGGACTCTCTACGAGCAGTACTTC

clone size: .
D gene: TRBD1
CDR3 length: 17
V gene: TRBV2
J gene: TRBJ2-7
CDR3 protein: CASLGPARRQGAYEQYF
CDR3 DNA: TGTGCCAGCTTGGGGCCCGCCCGACGACAGGGGGCCTACGAGCAGTACTTC

clone size: .
D gene: TRBD2
CDR3 length: 18
V gene: TRBV7-2
J gene: TRBJ2-5
CDR3 protein: CASSSRLAGGPAGETQYF
CDR3 DNA: TGTGCCAGCAGCTCCCGACTAGCGGGGGGCCCTGCGGGGGAGACCCAGTACTTC

clone size: .
D gene: .
CDR3 length: 15
V gene: TRBV19
J gene: TRBJ1-1
CDR3 protein: CASRGGGGMNTEAFF
CDR3 DNA: TGTGCCAGTAGGGGAGGGGGAGGAATGAACACTGAAGCTTTCTTT

clone size: .
D gene: TRBD2
CDR3 length: 18
V gene: TRBV5-4
J gene: TRBJ2-1
CDR3 protein: CASSSGTSGRWAYNEQFF
CDR3 DNA: TGTGCCAGCAGCTCTGGGACTAGCGGGAGGTGGGCTTACAATGAGCAGTTCTTC

clone size: .
D gene: .
CDR3 length: 15
V gene: TRBV10-3
J gene: TRBJ1-4
CDR3 protein: CAISLTDATNEKLFF
CDR3 DNA: TGTGCCATCAGTCTGACTGATGCAACTAATGAAAAACTGTTTTTT

clone size: .
D gene: .
CDR3 length: 14
V gene: TRBV7-8
J gene: TRBJ1-5
CDR3 protein: CASSFRGTVQPQHF
CDR3 DNA: TGTGCCAGCAGCTTCAGGGGCACGGTTCAGCCCCAGCATTTT

clone size: .
D gene: TRBD2
CDR3 length: 15
V gene: TRBV11-2
J gene: TRBJ2-1
CDR3 protein: CASSSGLAGGVEQFF
CDR3 DNA: TGTGCCAGCAGCTCGGGACTAGCGGGAGGTGTGGAGCAGTTCTTC

clone size: few
D gene: TRBD1
CDR3 length: 15
V gene: TRBV28
J gene: TRBJ1-2
CDR3 protein: CASSLPPGQGDGYTF
CDR3 DNA: TGTGCCAGCAGTTTGCCTCCGGGACAGGGGGATGGCTACACCTTC

clone size: few
D gene: TRBD1
CDR3 length: 16
V gene: TRBV5-6
J gene: TRBJ1-4
CDR3 protein: CASSLGSRGQGEKLFF
CDR3 DNA: TGTGCCAGCAGCTTGGGTTCCAGGGGACAGGGTGAAAAACTGTTTTTT

clone size: .
D gene: TRBD1
CDR3 length: 15
V gene: TRBV5-1
J gene: TRBJ2-3
CDR3 protein: CASSLNRGFGNTQYF
CDR3 DNA: TGCGCCAGCAGCTTGAACAGGGGTTTTGGAAATACGCAGTATTTT

clone size: few
D gene: TRBD1
CDR3 length: 15
V gene: TRBV5-1
J gene: TRBJ2-5
CDR3 protein: CASSFLGQGWETQYF
CDR3 DNA: TGCGCCAGCAGCTTCCTGGGACAGGGGTGGGAGACCCAGTACTTC

clone size: .
D gene: .
CDR3 length: 14
V gene: TRBV11-2
J gene: TRBJ2-7
CDR3 protein: CASSLAQGGNEQYF
CDR3 DNA: TGTGCCAGCAGCTTAGCTCAGGGCGGGAACGAGCAGTACTTC

clone size: .
D gene: TRBD2
CDR3 length: 15
V gene: TRBV29-1
J gene: TRBJ2-3
CDR3 protein: CSVVGLAGAGDTQYF
CDR3 DNA: TGCAGCGTAGTAGGACTAGCGGGGGCCGGGGATACGCAGTATTTT

clone size: .
D gene: TRBD1
CDR3 length: 17
V gene: TRBV27
J gene: TRBJ1-4
CDR3 protein: CASRRTGDRSTNEKLFF
CDR3 DNA: TGTGCCAGCAGGAGGACAGGGGACCGTTCAACTAATGAAAAACTGTTTTTT

clone size: .
D gene: TRBD1
CDR3 length: 14
V gene: TRBV10-1
J gene: TRBJ2-7
CDR3 protein: CASSEGQGSDEQYF
CDR3 DNA: TGCGCCAGCTCAGAGGGACAGGGTAGCGACGAGCAGTACTTC

clone size: .
D gene: .
CDR3 length: 15
V gene: TRBV7-9
J gene: TRBJ2-7
CDR3 protein: CASSTPQVTAYEQYF
CDR3 DNA: TGTGCCAGCAGCACCCCCCAAGTTACGGCCTACGAGCAGTACTTC

clone size: few
D gene: .
CDR3 length: 19
V gene: TRBV7-9
J gene: TRBJ1-6
CDR3 protein: CASSSRDIPAGGHNSPLHF
CDR3 DNA: TGTGCCAGCAGCTCGAGGGACATCCCGGCGGGGGGACATAATTCACCCCTCCACTTT

clone size: .
D gene: TRBD1
CDR3 length: 13
V gene: TRBV23-1
J gene: TRBJ1-1
CDR3 protein: CASSQTRGTEAFF
CDR3 DNA: TGCGCCAGCAGTCAAACCAGGGGGACTGAAGCTTTCTTT

clone size: few
D gene: TRBD1
CDR3 length: 16
V gene: TRBV5-1
J gene: TRBJ1-1
CDR3 protein: CASSNRDRGGDTEAFF
CDR3 DNA: TGCGCCAGCAGCAACCGGGACAGGGGTGGGGACACTGAAGCTTTCTTT

clone size: once
D gene: TRBD2
CDR3 length: 15
V gene: TRBV2
J gene: TRBJ2-3
CDR3 protein: CASTPGLAGVDTQYF
CDR3 DNA: TGTGCCAGCACCCCGGGGCTAGCGGGGGTCGATACGCAGTATTTT

clone size: .
D gene: .
CDR3 length: 16
V gene: TRBV7-9
J gene: TRBJ1-2
CDR3 protein: CASSSIRTRGNYGYTF
CDR3 DNA: TGTGCCAGCAGCTCAATTAGGACAAGAGGAAACTATGGCTACACCTTC

clone size: few
D gene: .
CDR3 length: 15
V gene: TRBV10-3
J gene: TRBJ1-2
CDR3 protein: CAISPDADVGYGYTF
CDR3 DNA: TGTGCCATCAGCCCCGATGCGGATGTTGGCTATGGCTACACCTTC

clone size: .
D gene: TRBD1
CDR3 length: 12
V gene: TRBV2
J gene: TRBJ1-4
CDR3 protein: CAHGQGAEKLFF
CDR3 DNA: TGTGCCCATGGCCAGGGGGCGGAAAAACTGTTTTTT

clone size: .
D gene: .
CDR3 length: 13
V gene: TRBV13
J gene: TRBJ2-1
CDR3 protein: CASSLTRDNEQFF
CDR3 DNA: TGTGCCAGCAGCCTAACTAGGGACAATGAGCAGTTCTTC

clone size: .
D gene: .
CDR3 length: 13
V gene: TRBV18
J gene: TRBJ2-5
CDR3 protein: CASSPRQQETQYF
CDR3 DNA: TGTGCCAGCTCACCCAGACAGCAAGAGACCCAGTACTTC

clone size: .
D gene: .
CDR3 length: 15
V gene: TRBV6-1
J gene: TRBJ1-1
CDR3 protein: CASKDQGRGNTEAFF
CDR3 DNA: TGTGCCAGCAAAGACCAGGGCAGAGGGAACACTGAAGCTTTCTTT

clone size: few
D gene: TRBD1
CDR3 length: 14
V gene: TRBV6-1
J gene: TRBJ1-1
CDR3 protein: CASSETGTGQGAFF
CDR3 DNA: TGTGCCAGCAGTGAAACGGGGACAGGCCAAGGAGCTTTCTTT

clone size: .
D gene: TRBD1
CDR3 length: 11
V gene: TRBV29-1
J gene: TRBJ1-1
CDR3 protein: CSGADRAAAFF
CDR3 DNA: TGCAGCGGGGCGGACAGGGCCGCTGCTTTCTTT

clone size: .
D gene: TRBD1
CDR3 length: 14
V gene: TRBV6-6
J gene: TRBJ1-5
CDR3 protein: CASGQGDGNQPQHF
CDR3 DNA: TGTGCCAGCGGCCAGGGGGATGGCAATCAGCCCCAGCATTTT

clone size: .
D gene: TRBD1
CDR3 length: 16
V gene: TRBV19
J gene: TRBJ2-7
CDR3 protein: CASSTEAGTAFYEQYF
CDR3 DNA: TGTGCCAGTAGTACCGAAGCAGGGACAGCCTTCTACGAGCAGTACTTC

clone size: .
D gene: TRBD2
CDR3 length: 16
V gene: TRBV19
J gene: TRBJ2-2
CDR3 protein: CASSSSGGAWTGELFF
CDR3 DNA: TGTGCCAGTAGTTCTAGCGGGGGGGCTTGGACCGGGGAGCTGTTTTTT

clone size: .
D gene: .
CDR3 length: 14
V gene: TRBV7-6
J gene: TRBJ2-7
CDR3 protein: CASSFYWGRGEQYF
CDR3 DNA: TGTGCCAGCAGCTTTTATTGGGGACGGGGGGAGCAGTACTTC

clone size: .
D gene: TRBD1
CDR3 length: 13
V gene: TRBV2
J gene: TRBJ1-4
CDR3 protein: CASQQGAHEKLFF
CDR3 DNA: TGTGCCAGTCAGCAGGGGGCGCATGAAAAACTGTTTTTT

clone size: .
D gene: .
CDR3 length: 17
V gene: TRBV29-1
J gene: TRBJ2-3
CDR3 protein: CSVAFRGAYSSTDTQYF
CDR3 DNA: TGCAGCGTTGCTTTTCGGGGGGCCTATTCTAGCACAGATACGCAGTATTTT

clone size: .
D gene: TRBD1
CDR3 length: 15
V gene: TRBV10-2
J gene: TRBJ2-5
CDR3 protein: CASSIPGQGWETQYF
CDR3 DNA: TGCGCCAGCTCGATTCCGGGACAGGGCTGGGAGACCCAGTACTTC

clone size: .
D gene: TRBD1
CDR3 length: 17
V gene: TRBV18
J gene: TRBJ1-2
CDR3 protein: CASSFAGTGGAAYGYTF
CDR3 DNA: TGTGCCAGCTCATTTGCCGGGACAGGGGGCGCAGCCTATGGCTACACCTTC

clone size: .
D gene: TRBD2
CDR3 length: 14
V gene: TRBV29-1
J gene: TRBJ2-1
CDR3 protein: CSVEGTSVHNEQFF
CDR3 DNA: TGCAGCGTAGAAGGGACTAGCGTCCACAATGAGCAGTTCTTC

clone size: .
D gene: .
CDR3 length: 14
V gene: TRBV7-9
J gene: TRBJ1-1
CDR3 protein: CASSTEGENTEAFF
CDR3 DNA: TGTGCCAGCAGCACAGAGGGGGAAAACACTGAAGCTTTCTTT

clone size: .
D gene: .
CDR3 length: 15
V gene: TRBV2
J gene: TRBJ1-3
CDR3 protein: CASMRGIYSGNTIYF
CDR3 DNA: TGTGCCAGCATGAGGGGGATCTACTCTGGAAACACCATATATTTT

clone size: .
D gene: .
CDR3 length: 15
V gene: TRBV9
J gene: TRBJ1-2
CDR3 protein: CASSGRDIGLYGYTF
CDR3 DNA: TGTGCCAGCAGCGGAAGGGACATCGGACTTTATGGCTACACCTTC

clone size: .
D gene: TRBD2
CDR3 length: 16
V gene: TRBV5-1
J gene: TRBJ2-7
CDR3 protein: CASSTTPAGGSYEQYF
CDR3 DNA: TGCGCCAGCAGCACGACCCCGGCGGGGGGCTCCTACGAGCAGTACTTC

clone size: .
D gene: TRBD1
CDR3 length: 15
V gene: TRBV28
J gene: TRBJ2-7
CDR3 protein: CASSLTTDRSYEQYF
CDR3 DNA: TGTGCCAGCAGTCTCACCACGGACAGGTCCTACGAGCAGTACTTC

clone size: .
D gene: .
CDR3 length: 15
V gene: TRBV5-1
J gene: TRBJ2-4
CDR3 protein: CASSLGGLAKNIQYF
CDR3 DNA: TGCGCCAGCAGCTTGGGGGGACTAGCCAAAAACATTCAGTACTTC

clone size: few
D gene: .
CDR3 length: 13
V gene: TRBV19
J gene: TRBJ1-5
CDR3 protein: CASARNSNQPQHF
CDR3 DNA: TGTGCCAGCGCCAGAAATAGCAATCAGCCCCAGCATTTT